This is a list of T cell receptor beta chains from one sample in a study of T cell repertoires in cytomegalovirus infection. Each CDR3 protein is one row after TCRdb ran MiXCR on the reads. Among 310,000 or so distinct CDR3 sequences listed, about a tenth were seen once. Sequencing input: PBMCs. The receptors derive from a human donor in good health (CMV status not recorded). Some clones in this sample may be carry-over from other donors' samples. Each CDR3 is given with its conserved first and last residue. Fields, in order: J gene, V gene, CDR3 protein.

TRBJ2-2 | TRBV19 | CATARNTGELFF
TRBJ1-5 | TRBV5-5 | CASSLVLDGRQPQHF
TRBJ2-6 | TRBV7-2 | CASSLEYRPVF
TRBJ1-5 | TRBV7-2 | CASSLGVGYQPQHF
TRBJ1-1 | TRBV15 | CATSKVGGPLNTEAFF
TRBJ2-5 | TRBV4-1 | CASSQSSSRKTSGGKETQYF
TRBJ1-2 | TRBV12-5 | CASGFVGGYTF
TRBJ2-5 | TRBV7-2 | CASSLAAGLQETQYF
TRBJ1-1 | TRBV6-5 | CASSFLGSGQMNTEAFF
TRBJ2-1 | TRBV20-1 | CSARDPASGGVEQFF
TRBJ2-2 | TRBV20-1 | CSARLTTGELFF
TRBJ2-1 | TRBV29-1 | CSVSRGEQFF
TRBJ2-2 | TRBV5-4 | CASRGGGDTGELFF
TRBJ2-1 | TRBV6-2/TRBV6-3 | CASTGDYSYNEQFF
TRBJ2-5 | TRBV28 | CASSSSGGGALLKETQYF
TRBJ2-7 | TRBV7-9 | CASSLGSGNEQYF
TRBJ2-1 | TRBV5-4 | CASRQIGGGGNEQFF
TRBJ1-2 | TRBV2 | CASHREIGYGYTF
TRBJ2-7 | TRBV6-2/TRBV6-3 | CASRPPGGGTYEQYF
TRBJ2-3 | TRBV28 | CASSVPPFTDTQYF
TRBJ2-3 | TRBV20-1 | CSATGLAGGPRTDTQYF
TRBJ2-1 | TRBV20-1 | CSARGGRVGLDEQFF
TRBJ2-7 | TRBV7-9 | CASSWDDYEQYF
TRBJ2-1 | TRBV20-1 | CSAPAQGSNNEQFF
TRBJ1-3 | TRBV20-1 | CSAPGPLSGNTIYF
TRBJ2-7 | TRBV7-2 | CASSLGQGDLYEQYF
TRBJ2-3 | TRBV20-1 | CSASLRGQGITDTQYF
TRBJ1-5 | TRBV7-2 | CASSLAPGETQHF
TRBJ2-1 | TRBV24-1 | CATSAPPGQGLSYNEQFF
TRBJ2-5 | TRBV29-1 | CSVDSDRGPETQYF
TRBJ2-5 | TRBV7-7 | CASSLGVGGQQETQYF
TRBJ1-5 | TRBV20-1 | CSARDGILNQPQHF
TRBJ2-5 | TRBV7-7 | CASSLANQETQYF
TRBJ1-2 | TRBV18 | CASSATENYGYTF
TRBJ2-3 | TRBV9 | CASSVREADTQYF
TRBJ1-1 | TRBV6-5 | CASSRQGGPEAFF
TRBJ2-1 | TRBV20-1 | CSARDPSAISSYNEQFF
TRBJ2-1 | TRBV6-2/TRBV6-3 | CASSYSSTGELINEQFF
TRBJ1-2 | TRBV28 | CASSGRQAAGYGYTF
TRBJ2-1 | TRBV12-3/TRBV12-4 | CASSRTSGGPEQFF
TRBJ1-1 | TRBV28 | CASSFRDRVSEAFF
TRBJ1-4 | TRBV7-8 | CASSPRDRVNEKLFF
TRBJ2-1 | TRBV7-6 | CASSSSGGPNEQFF
TRBJ2-5 | TRBV10-2 | CASSEGPTGGETQYF
TRBJ1-6 | TRBV28 | CASSSPGQGNSPLHF
TRBJ2-4 | TRBV20-1 | CSARAQAKQYF
TRBJ2-6 | TRBV7-2 | CASSLALRGGANVLTF
TRBJ2-1 | TRBV12-3/TRBV12-4 | CASSRRGGNYNEQFF
TRBJ2-5 | TRBV7-8 | CASSSTTLDQETQYF
TRBJ2-1 | TRBV18 | CASSPQSLVDYNEQFF
TRBJ2-4 | TRBV20-1 | CSAQTRVSKYFQYF
TRBJ2-7 | TRBV6-5 | CASSTVRDSEQYF
TRBJ2-2 | TRBV18 | CASSPRDGVTGELFF
TRBJ1-1 | TRBV5-1 | CASSLDGRGMNTEAFF
TRBJ2-3 | TRBV19 | CASTRDRGDTQYF
TRBJ2-4 | TRBV19 | CASSIIGWNIQYF
TRBJ1-1 | TRBV12-5 | CASDLPGGTEAFF
TRBJ2-2 | TRBV20-1 | CSARDPTNTGELFF
TRBJ2-2 | TRBV7-6 | CASSLAFRGENTGELFF